Sequencing of this TCR beta chain was carried out in a study of T cell changes during pregnancy in multiple sclerosis. Method: immunoSEQ multiplex PCR; TCRdb's copy keeps in-frame clones and lacks some. The table shows some 44,000 clones, with roughly 90% occurring only once. CDR3 size: 13 residues. With 4 bases removed from V and 4 bases from J, the gap between germline ends came to 10 bases. The specimen comprised CD4+ T cells from peripheral blood mononuclear cells, sampled in the second trimester of pregnancy. The V gene is TRBV23-1, the J gene TRBJ1-1; weak D call: TRBD1 (6 bases). TRBV23-1 is annotated as an ORF whose role is uncertain. The TCR was taken from a female donor with multiple sclerosis, enrolled in a pregnancy study. In DNA form, the CDR3 reads TGCGCCAGCAGTCTAGGGGGAATCACTGAAGCTTTCTTT. This gives the protein CASSLGGITEAFF.